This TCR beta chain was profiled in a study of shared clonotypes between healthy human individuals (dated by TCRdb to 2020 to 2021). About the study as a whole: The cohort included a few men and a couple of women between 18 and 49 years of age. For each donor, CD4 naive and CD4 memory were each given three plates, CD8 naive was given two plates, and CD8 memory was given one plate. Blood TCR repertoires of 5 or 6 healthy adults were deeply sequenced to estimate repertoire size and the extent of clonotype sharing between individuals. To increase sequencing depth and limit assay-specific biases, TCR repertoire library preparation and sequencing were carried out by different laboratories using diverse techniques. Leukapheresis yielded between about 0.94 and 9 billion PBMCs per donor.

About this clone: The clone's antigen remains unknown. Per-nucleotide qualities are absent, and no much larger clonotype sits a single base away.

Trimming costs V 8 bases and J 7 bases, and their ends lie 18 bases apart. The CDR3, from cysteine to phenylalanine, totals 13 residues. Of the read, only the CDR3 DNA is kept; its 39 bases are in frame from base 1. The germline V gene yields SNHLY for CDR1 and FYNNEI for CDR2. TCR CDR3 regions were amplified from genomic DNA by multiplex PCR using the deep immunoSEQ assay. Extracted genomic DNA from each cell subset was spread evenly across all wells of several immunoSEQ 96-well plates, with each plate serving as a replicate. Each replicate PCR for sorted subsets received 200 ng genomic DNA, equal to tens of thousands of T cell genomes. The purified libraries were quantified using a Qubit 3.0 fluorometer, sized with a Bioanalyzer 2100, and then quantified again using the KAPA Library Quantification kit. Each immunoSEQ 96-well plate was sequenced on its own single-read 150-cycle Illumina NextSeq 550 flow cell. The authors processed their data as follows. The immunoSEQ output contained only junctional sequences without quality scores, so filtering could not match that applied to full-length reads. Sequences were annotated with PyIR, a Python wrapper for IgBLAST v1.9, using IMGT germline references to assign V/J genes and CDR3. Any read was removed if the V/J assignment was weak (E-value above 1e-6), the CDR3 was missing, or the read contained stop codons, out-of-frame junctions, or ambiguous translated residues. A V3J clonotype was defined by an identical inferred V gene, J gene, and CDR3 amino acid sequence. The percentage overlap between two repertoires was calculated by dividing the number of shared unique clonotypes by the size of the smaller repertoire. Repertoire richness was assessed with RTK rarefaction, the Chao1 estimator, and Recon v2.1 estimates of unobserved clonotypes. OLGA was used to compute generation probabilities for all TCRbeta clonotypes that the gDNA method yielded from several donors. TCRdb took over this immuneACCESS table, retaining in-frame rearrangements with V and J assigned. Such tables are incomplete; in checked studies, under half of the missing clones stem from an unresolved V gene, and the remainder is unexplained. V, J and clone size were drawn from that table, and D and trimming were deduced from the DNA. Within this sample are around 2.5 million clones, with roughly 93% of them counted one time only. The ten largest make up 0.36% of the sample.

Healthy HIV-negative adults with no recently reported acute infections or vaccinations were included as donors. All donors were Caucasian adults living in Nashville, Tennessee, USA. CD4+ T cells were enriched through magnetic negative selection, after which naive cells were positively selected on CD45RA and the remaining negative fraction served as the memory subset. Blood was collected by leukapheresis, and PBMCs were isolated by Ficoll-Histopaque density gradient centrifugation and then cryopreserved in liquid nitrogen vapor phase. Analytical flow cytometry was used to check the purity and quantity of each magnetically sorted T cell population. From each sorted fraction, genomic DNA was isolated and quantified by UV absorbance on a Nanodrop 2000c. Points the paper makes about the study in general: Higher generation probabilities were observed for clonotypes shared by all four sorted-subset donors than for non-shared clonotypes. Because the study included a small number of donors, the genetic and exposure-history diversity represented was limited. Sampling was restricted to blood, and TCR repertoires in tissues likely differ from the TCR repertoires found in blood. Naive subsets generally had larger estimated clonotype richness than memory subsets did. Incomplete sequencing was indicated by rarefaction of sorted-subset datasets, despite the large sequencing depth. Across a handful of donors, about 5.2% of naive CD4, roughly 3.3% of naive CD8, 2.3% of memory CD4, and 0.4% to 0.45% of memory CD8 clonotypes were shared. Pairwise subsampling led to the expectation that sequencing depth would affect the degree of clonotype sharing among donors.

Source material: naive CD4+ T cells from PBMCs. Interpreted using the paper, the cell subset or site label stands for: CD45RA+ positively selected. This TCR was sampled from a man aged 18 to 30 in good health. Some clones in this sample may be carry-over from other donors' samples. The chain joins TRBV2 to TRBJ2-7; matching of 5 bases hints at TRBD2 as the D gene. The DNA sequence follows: TGTGCCAGCCGATATGGACGGGGTTATGAGCAGTACTTC. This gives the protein CASRYGRGYEQYF.